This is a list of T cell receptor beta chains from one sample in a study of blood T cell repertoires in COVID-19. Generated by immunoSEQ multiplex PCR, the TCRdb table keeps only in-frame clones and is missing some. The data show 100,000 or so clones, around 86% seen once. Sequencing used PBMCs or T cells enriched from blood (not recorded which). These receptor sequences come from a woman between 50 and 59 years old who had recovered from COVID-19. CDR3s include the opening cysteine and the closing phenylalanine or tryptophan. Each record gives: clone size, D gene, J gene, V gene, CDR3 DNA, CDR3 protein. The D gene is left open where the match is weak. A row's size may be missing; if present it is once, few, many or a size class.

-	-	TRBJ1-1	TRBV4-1	TGCGCCAGCAGCCAGGACGTATTAGGCGGGGCGAGGGTAAACACTGAAGCTTTCTTT	CASSQDVLGGARVNTEAFF
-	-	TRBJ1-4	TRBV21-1	TGTGCCAGCAGCAAAAGCCCACACAGGGGGCGTGACAGGACTAATGAAAAACTGTTTTTT	CASSKSPHRGRDRTNEKLFF
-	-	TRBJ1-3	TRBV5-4	TGTGCCAGCAGCTTGGATCAGGGCTCTGGAAACACCATATATTTT	CASSLDQGSGNTIYF
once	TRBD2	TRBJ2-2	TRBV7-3	TGTGCCAGCAGCTTAATTGGTAGCGGGAGGGCCGAAACCGGGGAGCTGTTTTTT	CASSLIGSGRAETGELFF
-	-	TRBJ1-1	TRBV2	TGTGCCAGCAGGGTGACGGCCTCGGGCACTGAAGCTTTCTTT	CASRVTASGTEAFF
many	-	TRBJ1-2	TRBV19	TGTGCCAGTAGTATGGATCTGAGGGGCTACACCTTC	CASSMDLRGYTF
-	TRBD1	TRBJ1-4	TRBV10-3	TGTGCCATCAGTGAGCCTCGAACCGGGACAGCTAATGAAAAACTGTTTTTT	CAISEPRTGTANEKLFF
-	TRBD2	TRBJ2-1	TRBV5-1	TGCGCCAGCAGCCCTAGCGGGGGCCTATACAATGAGCAGTTCTTC	CASSPSGGLYNEQFF
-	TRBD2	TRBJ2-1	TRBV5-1	TGCGCCAGCAGCAGGACTAGCGGGAGCACCAATGAGCAGTTCTTC	CASSRTSGSTNEQFF
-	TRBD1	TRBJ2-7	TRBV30	TGTGCCTGGAACTTACGGACAGGTTACGAGCAGTACTTC	CAWNLRTGYEQYF
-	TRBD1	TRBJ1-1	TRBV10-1	TGCGCCAGCAGCAGGACAGGGGGCGCGATCACTGAAGCTTTCTTT	CASSRTGGAITEAFF
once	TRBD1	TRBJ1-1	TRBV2	TGTGCCAGCAGTCGGGACAGGGACACTGAAGCTTTCTTT	CASSRDRDTEAFF
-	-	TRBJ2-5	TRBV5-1	TGCGCCAGCAGCTTGGTGGGGGCCCAAGAGACCCAGTACTTC	CASSLVGAQETQYF
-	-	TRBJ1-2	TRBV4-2	TGTGCCAGCAGCCCAACGACAGTCGCTAACTATGGCTACACCTTC	CASSPTTVANYGYTF
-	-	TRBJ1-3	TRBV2	TGTGCCAGCAGTGAAGCGCGATGGAACACCATATATTTT	CASSEARWNTIYF
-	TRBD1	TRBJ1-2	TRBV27	TGTGCCAGCAGTTTGACAGGGGGCGATGGCTACACCTTC	CASSLTGGDGYTF
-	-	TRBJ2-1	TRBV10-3	TGTGCCATCAGCAGAGGGGACTTGAGCTCCTACAATGAGCAGTTCTTC	CAISRGDLSSYNEQFF
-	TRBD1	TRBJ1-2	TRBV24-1	TGTGCCACCAGTGATGAGACAGGGGTCTCTGGCTACACCTTC	CATSDETGVSGYTF
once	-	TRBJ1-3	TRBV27	TGTGCCAGCAGTTTAACCCCGTGGGGGGAGTCTGGAAACACCATATATTTT	CASSLTPWGESGNTIYF
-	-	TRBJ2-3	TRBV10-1	TGCGCCAGCAGTGAGTCCCGCGGGATGAGCACAGATACGCAGTATTTT	CASSESRGMSTDTQYF
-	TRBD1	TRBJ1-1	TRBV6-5	TGTGCCAGCAGGGGGGGACAGTTAGGTTATACTGAAGCTTTCTTT	CASRGGQLGYTEAFF
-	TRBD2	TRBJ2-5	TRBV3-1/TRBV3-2	TGTGCCAGCAGCCAGCGAGCGGGGGGGTCTCAAGAGACCCAGTACTTC	CASSQRAGGSQETQYF
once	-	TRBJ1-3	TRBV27	TGTGCCAGCTCCGTCGGGGGCTCTGGAAACACCATATATTTT	CASSVGGSGNTIYF
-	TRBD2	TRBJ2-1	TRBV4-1	TGCGCCAGCAGCCAAGAAACCGGGAGGAATGAGCAGTTCTTC	CASSQETGRNEQFF
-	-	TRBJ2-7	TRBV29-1	TGCAGCGTTGAAGTACCCGGCTACGAGCAGTACTTC	CSVEVPGYEQYF
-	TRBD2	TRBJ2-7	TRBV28	TGTGCCAGCAGTTTCCTCGGGCGGGAGGGGCTCGAGCAGTACTTC	CASSFLGREGLEQYF
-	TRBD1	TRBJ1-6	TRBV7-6	TGTGCCAGCAGCTCCGGGACAGATAATTCACCCCTCCACTTT	CASSSGTDNSPLHF
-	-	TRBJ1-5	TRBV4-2	TGTGCCAGCAGCCAAGTCGGGGGAAATCAGCCCCAGCATTTT	CASSQVGGNQPQHF
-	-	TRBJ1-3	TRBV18	TGTGCCAGCTCACCCCTTGGTTCAGGGCAGGTCGGAAACACCATATATTTT	CASSPLGSGQVGNTIYF
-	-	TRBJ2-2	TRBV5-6	TGTGCCAGCAGCTTTTCAACGAACACCGGGGAGCTGTTTTTT	CASSFSTNTGELFF
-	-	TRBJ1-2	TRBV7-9	TGTGCCAGCAGCTTAGCCCAGGGCTATGGCTACACCTTC	CASSLAQGYGYTF
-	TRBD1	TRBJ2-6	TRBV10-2	TGCGCCAGCACCGACAGGGGCTCTGGGGCCAACGTCCTGACTTTC	CASTDRGSGANVLTF
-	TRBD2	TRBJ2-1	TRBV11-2	TGTGCCAGCAGCACGCGGGACTACCCTTCAGATGAGCAGTTCTTC	CASSTRDYPSDEQFF
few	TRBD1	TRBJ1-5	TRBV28	TGTGCCAGCCAGAACAGGGGTAGCAATCAGCCCCAGCATTTT	CASQNRGSNQPQHF
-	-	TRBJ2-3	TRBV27	TGTGCCAGCAGCTCCCTAGGGGGAGGGACAGATACGCAGTATTTT	CASSSLGGGTDTQYF
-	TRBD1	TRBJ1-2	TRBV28	TGTGCCGTTGGAGACAGGGGGCGCTACCCGGCGGGCTACACCTTC	CAVGDRGRYPAGYTF
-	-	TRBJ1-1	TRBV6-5	TGTGCCAGCACTAAAGGACAGGAAGCTTTCTTT	CASTKGQEAFF
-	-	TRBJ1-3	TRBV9	TGTGCCAGCAGTGATGACAGCTTGTCTGGAAACACCATATATTTT	CASSDDSLSGNTIYF
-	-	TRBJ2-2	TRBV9	TGTGCCAGCAGTTGGCGGTACCCCTCGGGCACCGGGGAGCTGTTTTTT	CASSWRYPSGTGELFF
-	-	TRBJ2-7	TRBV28	TGTGCCAGCCTCCGGGGGGCCACAACACGGGAGCAGTACTTC	CASLRGATTREQYF
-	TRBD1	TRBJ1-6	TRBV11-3	TGTGCCAGCAGCTTGGGGGGACAGGATAATTCACCCCTCCACTTT	CASSLGGQDNSPLHF
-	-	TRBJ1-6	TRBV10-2	TGCGCCAGCAGTGTCCAGACAGTGGGTAATTCACCCCTCCACTTT	CASSVQTVGNSPLHF
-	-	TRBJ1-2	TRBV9	TGTGCCAGCAGCGGCGCCGGGGTGGGCTATGGCTACACCTTC	CASSGAGVGYGYTF
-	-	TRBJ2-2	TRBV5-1	TGCGCCAGCAGCCCCACGGGACAGAACACCGGGGAGCTGTTTTTT	CASSPTGQNTGELFF
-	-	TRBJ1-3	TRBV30	TGTGCCTGGAGTGTACAGGGAGGGGGAAACACCATATATTTT	CAWSVQGGGNTIYF
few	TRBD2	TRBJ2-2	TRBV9	TGTGCCAGCAGCGTAGATGCGGGAGAATTATCAGGGGAGCTGTTTTTT	CASSVDAGELSGELFF
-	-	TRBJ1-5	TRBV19	TGTGCCTCCGGGGACACCGGCAATCAGCCCCAGCATTTT	CASGDTGNQPQHF